In this sample, the clone carrying this TCR beta chain turned up once. Unmatched junction bases numbered 8, after V lost 4 bases and J lost 3 bases. This CDR3 has 17 amino acids. Germline CDR1 is KGHDR and CDR2 is SFDVKD. The sample originates from a study of blood T cell repertoires in COVID-19. Profiling relied on immunoSEQ multiplex PCR, and the TCRdb table lists in-frame clones only, not all of them. The sample includes 150,000 or so clones, about 89% of them seen just once. The origin of this receptor is a man aged 55 to 70 with active or convalescent COVID-19. Sequencing was carried out using peripheral blood. The rearrangement joins TRBV24-1 to TRBJ2-1, with 10 bases that match TRBD1. Written as DNA, the CDR3 is TGTGCCACCAGTGACCGAACCGGGACAGGGGTCTACAATGAGCAGTTCTTC. Protein: CATSDRTGTGVYNEQFF.